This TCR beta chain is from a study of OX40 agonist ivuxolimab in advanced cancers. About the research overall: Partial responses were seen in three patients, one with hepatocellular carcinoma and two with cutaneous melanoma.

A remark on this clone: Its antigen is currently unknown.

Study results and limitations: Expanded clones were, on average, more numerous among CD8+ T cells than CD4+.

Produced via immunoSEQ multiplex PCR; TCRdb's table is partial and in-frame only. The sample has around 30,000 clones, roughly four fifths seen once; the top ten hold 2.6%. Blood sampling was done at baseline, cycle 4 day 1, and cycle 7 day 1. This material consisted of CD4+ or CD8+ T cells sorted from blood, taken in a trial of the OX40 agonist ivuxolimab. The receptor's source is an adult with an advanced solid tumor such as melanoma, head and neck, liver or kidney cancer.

CDR3 sequence (DNA): TGTGCCAGCAGCTTGGAGGGGGCGTCTGGCTACACCTTC. It encodes CASSLEGASGYTF. The rearrangement links TRBV11-2 to TRBJ1-2; 7 bases agree with TRBD1. J lost 7 bases, V lost 3 bases, and 5 bases had no gene match. Germline V lookup: CDR1 SGHAT, CDR2 FQNNGV. This CDR3 spans 13 amino acids. The complete variable domain, with remaining parts taken from reference TRBV11-2 and TRBJ1-2, reads EAGVAQSPRYKIIEKRQSVAFWCNPISGHATLYWYQQILGQGPKLLIQFQNNGVVDDSQLPKDRFSAERLKGVDSTLKIQPAKLEDSAVYLCASSLEGASGYTFGSGTRLTVV.